Detailed here is one T cell receptor (beta chain). It has no known antigen specificity. One base away there is no much larger clone; base qualities are not given. TCRbeta CDR3 regions were amplified from genomic DNA by means of the immunoSEQ Assay, a bias-controlled multiplex PCR. As for how the authors treated the data: The number of nucleated cells in each sample was estimated from the amplification of reference gene primers within the assay. Sequence reads were collapsed and filtered to measure the absolute abundance of every unique TCRbeta CDR3 rearrangement. Productive Simpson clonality was computed per sample as the square root of Simpson's diversity index over productive rearrangements. TCRdb carries this immuneACCESS record with in-frame sequences only. Its versions omit some clonotypes, under half of them owing to an unresolved V gene in the studies checked, with the rest unexplained. V and J calls plus clone size are reproduced from that table; the DNA served to infer D and trimming. The sample yields nearly 100,000 clones; approximately 84% were counted once. The ten biggest clones cover about 10% of the sample.

This sample is drawn from a study of blood T cell repertoires in COVID-19 (dated by TCRdb to 2019 to 2021). Notes on the research overall: Samples from collaborators originated in the United States, Italy and Spain and spanned both the acute and convalescent phases of COVID-19. The repertoires were made available in a free public database intended to serve as a resource for research on the immune response to SARS-CoV-2. Sample metadata almost always included a de-identified subject ID, COVID-19 status, age in years and sex. Where available, HLA class I and class II types were obtained from metadata supplied by the sample provider rather than from assay-based typing. The material from the prospective study consisted of cDNA or gDNA derived from T cells, B-cell-depleted T cells, or PBMCs. Samples came from the ongoing ImmuneRACE study (first 160 participants) plus 1,254 subjects from 6 global collaborators. Subjects who had been exposed to COVID-19, were actively infected with it, or had recovered from it provided the deeply sampled blood TCRbeta repertoires that made up the dataset. Overall results and qualifications from the work: Clinical and demographic metadata were provided uncurated, with the amount varying by source and participant.

The collaborating institutions used their own protocols to collect whole blood in K2EDTA tubes. For TCRbeta analysis, collaborator samples were shipped as frozen whole blood, as isolated PBMCs, or as DNA extracted from either sample type. The TCR originated in a man aged 65 to 79 with acute or convalescent COVID-19. The sequenced material came from peripheral blood.

The nucleotide sequence is given as TGTGCCAGCGCAAAGGACGGGAACAATCAGCCCCAGCATTTT. Translated, this is CASAKDGNNQPQHF. The V and J segments used are TRBV2 and TRBJ1-5, with the D gene not clear enough to name. From a lookup of the germline V gene, CDR1 and CDR2 are SNHLY and FYNNEI. V and J are truncated by 8 bases and 3 bases respectively, leaving an intervening sequence of 14 bases. Inclusive of the bounding cysteine and phenylalanine, the CDR3 is 14 residues long. Only the CDR3 DNA is retained, 42 bases long and in frame from the first base.